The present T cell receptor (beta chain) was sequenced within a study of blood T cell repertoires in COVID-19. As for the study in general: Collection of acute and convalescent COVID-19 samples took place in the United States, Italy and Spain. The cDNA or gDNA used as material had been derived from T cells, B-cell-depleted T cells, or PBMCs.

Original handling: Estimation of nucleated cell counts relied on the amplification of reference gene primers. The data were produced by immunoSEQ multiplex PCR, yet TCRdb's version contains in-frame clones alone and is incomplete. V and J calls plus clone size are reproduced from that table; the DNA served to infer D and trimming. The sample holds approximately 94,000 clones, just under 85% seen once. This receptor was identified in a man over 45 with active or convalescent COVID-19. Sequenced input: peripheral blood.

The CDR3 loop is CASSEYVTGFGYTF. CDR3 in DNA: TGTGCCAGCAGTGAATATGTGACAGGGTTTGGCTACACCTTC. J is TRBJ1-2 and V is TRBV2; 7 bases are a match to TRBD1. Germline V gene sequence: CDR1 SNHLY, CDR2 FYNNEI. The CDR3 totals 14 residues. V shed 2 bases and J 7 bases; nucleotides not matched to a gene: 7.